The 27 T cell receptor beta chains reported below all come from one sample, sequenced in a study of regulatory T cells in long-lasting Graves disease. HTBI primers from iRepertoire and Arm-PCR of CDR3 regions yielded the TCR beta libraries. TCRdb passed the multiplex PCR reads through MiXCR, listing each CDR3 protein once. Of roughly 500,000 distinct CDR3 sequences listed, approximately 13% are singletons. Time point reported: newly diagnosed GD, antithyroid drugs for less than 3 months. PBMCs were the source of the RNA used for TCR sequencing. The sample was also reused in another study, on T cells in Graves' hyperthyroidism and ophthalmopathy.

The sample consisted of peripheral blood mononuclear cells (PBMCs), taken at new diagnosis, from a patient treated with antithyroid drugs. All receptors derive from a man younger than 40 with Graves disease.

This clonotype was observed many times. The CDR3 sequence: CASSRPTGKDEQYF. CDR3 in DNA: TGTGCCAGCAGCCGCCCAACAGGGAAAGACGAGCAGTACTTC. The V call is TRBV5-5, the J call TRBJ2-7, with a possible D match to TRBD1 (6 bases). CDR3 size: 14 residues. In germline, CDR1 is SGHKS, CDR2 YYEKEE (reference sequence). V was shortened by 4 bases and J by 5 bases, with 16 bases between the two germline ends.

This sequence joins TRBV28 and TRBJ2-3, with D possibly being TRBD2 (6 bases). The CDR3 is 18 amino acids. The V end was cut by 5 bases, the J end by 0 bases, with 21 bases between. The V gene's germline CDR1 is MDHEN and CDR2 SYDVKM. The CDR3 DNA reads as TGTGCCAGCAGTCGTAGAGAGACCGTTAGCGGTAGCACAGATACGCAGTATTTT. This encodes CASSRRETVSGSTDTQYF.

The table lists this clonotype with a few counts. CDR3 nucleotides: TGTGCCATCAGTGAACAACCAGGGGGCACAGATACGCAGTATTTT. As protein: CAISEQPGGTDTQYF. The chain has TRBV10-3 and TRBJ2-3, with a possible D match to TRBD1 (6 bases). The CDR3 runs to 15 residues. The germline CDR1 and CDR2 sequences are ENHRY and SYGVKD. The V end was cut by 3 bases, the J end by 1 base, with 11 bases between.

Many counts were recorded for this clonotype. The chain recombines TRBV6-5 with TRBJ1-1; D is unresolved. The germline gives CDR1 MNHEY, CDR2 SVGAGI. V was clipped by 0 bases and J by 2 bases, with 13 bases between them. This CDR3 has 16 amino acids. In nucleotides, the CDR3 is TGTGCCAGCAGTTACTCGGGTCAGCTTCTAAACACTGAAGCTTTCTTT. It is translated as CASSYSGQLLNTEAFF.

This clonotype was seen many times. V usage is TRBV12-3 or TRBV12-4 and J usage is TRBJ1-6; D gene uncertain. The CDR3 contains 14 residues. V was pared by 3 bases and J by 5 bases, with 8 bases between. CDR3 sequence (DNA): TGTGCCAGCAGTTTTGGCAGAGATAATTCACCCCTCCACTTT. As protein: CASSFGRDNSPLHF.

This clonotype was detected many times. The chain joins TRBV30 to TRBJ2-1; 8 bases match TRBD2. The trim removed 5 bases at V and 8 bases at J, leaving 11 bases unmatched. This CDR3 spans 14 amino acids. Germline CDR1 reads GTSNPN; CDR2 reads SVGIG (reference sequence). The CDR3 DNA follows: TGTGCCTGGGGTGGACTAGCTATAAGGGATGAGCAGTTCTTC. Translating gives CAWGGLAIRDEQFF.

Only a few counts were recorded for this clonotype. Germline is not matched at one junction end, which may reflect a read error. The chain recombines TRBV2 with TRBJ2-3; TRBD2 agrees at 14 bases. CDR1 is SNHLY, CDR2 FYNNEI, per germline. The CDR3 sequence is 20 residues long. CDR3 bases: TGCGCCAGCAGTTACCGGGCGGGGACTAGCGGGAGTAGAGGCACAGATACGCAGTATTTT. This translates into CASSYRAGTSGSRGTDTQYF.

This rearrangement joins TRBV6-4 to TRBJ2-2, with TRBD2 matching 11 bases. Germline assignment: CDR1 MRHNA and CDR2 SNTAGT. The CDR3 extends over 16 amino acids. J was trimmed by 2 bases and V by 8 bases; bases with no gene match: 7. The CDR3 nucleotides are TGTGCCAGCCAAGAGACTAGCGGGATTAACACCGGGGAGCTGTTTTTT. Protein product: CASQETSGINTGELFF.

CDR3 DNA sequence: TGTGCCAGCAAGGACTACGGAACCTACGAGCAGTACTTC. Translated: CASKDYGTYEQYF. The chain couples TRBV6-2 or TRBV6-3 to TRBJ2-7; D is possibly TRBD2 (6 bases). CDR3 size: 13 residues. V lost 7 bases and J lost 2, with 12 bases in between. In germline, CDR1 is MNHEY, CDR2 SVGEGT.

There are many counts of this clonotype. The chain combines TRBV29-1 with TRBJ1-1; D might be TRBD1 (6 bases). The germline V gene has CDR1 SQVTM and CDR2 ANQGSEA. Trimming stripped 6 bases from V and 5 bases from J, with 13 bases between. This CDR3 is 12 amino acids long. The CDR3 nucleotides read TGCAGCGTCTCTGGAACAGGGACTGAAGCTTTCTTT. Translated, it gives CSVSGTGTEAFF. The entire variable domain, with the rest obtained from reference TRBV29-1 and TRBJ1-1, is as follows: SAVISQKPSRDICQRGTSLTIQCQVDSQVTMMFWYRQQPGQSLTLIATANQGSEATYESGFVIDKFPISRPNLTFSTLTVSNMSPEDSSIYLCSVSGTGTEAFFGQGTRLTVV.

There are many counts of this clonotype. The CDR3 sequence: CASSQDYGETEAFF. The CDR3 DNA sequence: TGTGCCAGCAGCCAAGATTACGGGGAAACTGAAGCTTTCTTT. This chain joins TRBV3-1 and TRBJ1-1; D unresolved. CDR1 is LGHDT, CDR2 YNNKEL, per germline (reference sequence). V lost 0 bases to trimming and J lost 5 bases, with 10 bases between them. The CDR3 runs 14 residues.

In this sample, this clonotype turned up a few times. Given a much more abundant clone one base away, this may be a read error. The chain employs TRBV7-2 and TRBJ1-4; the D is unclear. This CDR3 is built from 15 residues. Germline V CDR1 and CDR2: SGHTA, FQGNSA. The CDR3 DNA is TGTGCCAGCAGCTTAGTCTCAGACGGAGGTGAAGAACTGTTTTTT. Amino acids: CASSLVSDGGEELFF.

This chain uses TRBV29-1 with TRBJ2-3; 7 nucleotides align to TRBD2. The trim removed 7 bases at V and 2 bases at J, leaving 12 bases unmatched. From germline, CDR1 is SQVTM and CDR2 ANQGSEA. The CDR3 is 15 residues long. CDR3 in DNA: TGCAGCGGTCAGGTGGGCCTAGCGGCCACAGATACGCAGTATTTT. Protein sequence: CSGQVGLAATDTQYF.

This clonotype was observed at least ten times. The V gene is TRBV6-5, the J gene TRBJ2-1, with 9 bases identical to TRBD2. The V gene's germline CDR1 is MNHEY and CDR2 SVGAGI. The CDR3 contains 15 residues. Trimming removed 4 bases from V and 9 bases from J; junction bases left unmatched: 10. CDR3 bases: TGTGCCAGCAGTTTGACGGCGGGAGGGCTAGGTGAGCAGTTCTTC. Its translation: CASSLTAGGLGEQFF.

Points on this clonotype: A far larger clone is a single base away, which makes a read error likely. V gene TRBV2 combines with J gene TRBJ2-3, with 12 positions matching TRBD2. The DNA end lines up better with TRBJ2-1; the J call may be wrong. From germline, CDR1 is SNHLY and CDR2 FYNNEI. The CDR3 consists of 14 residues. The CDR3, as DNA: TGTGCCAGCCGCTGGACTAGCGGGACGGGTGAGCAGTTCTTC. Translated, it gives CASRWTSGTGEQFF.

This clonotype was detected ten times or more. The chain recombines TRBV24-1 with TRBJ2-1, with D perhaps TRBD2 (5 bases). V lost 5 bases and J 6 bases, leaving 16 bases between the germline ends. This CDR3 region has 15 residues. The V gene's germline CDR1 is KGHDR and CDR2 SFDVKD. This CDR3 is CATSAVSVGLNEQFF. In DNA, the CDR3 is TGTGCCACCAGTGCCGTTAGCGTTGGCCTCAATGAGCAGTTCTTC.

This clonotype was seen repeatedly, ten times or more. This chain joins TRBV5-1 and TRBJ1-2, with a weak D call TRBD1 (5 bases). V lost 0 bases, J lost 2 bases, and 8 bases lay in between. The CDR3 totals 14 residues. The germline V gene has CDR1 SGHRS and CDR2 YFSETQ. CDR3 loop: CASSLGQLNYGYTF. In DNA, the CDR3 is TGCGCCAGCAGCTTGGGACAGTTGAACTATGGCTACACCTTC.

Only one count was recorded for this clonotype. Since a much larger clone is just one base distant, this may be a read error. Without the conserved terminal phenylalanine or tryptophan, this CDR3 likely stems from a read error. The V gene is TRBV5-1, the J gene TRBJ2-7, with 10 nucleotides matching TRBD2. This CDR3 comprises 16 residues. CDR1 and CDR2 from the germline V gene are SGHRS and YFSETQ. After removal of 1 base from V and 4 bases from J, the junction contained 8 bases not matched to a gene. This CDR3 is CASSLSASGGLYEQYL. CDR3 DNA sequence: TGCGCCAGCAGCTTGTCGGCTAGCGGGGGACTATACGAGCAGTACCTC.

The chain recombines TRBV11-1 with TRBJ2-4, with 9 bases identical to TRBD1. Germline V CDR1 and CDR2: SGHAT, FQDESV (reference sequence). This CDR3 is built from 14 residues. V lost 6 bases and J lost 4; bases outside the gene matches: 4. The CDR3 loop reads CASSPGQGKNIQYF. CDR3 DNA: TGTGCCAGCAGTCCGGGACAGGGAAAAAACATTCAGTACTTC. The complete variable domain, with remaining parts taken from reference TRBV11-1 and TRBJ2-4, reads EAEVAQSPRYKITEKSQAVAFWCDPISGHATLYWYRQILGQGPELLVQFQDESVVDDSQLPKDRFSAERLKGVDSTLKIQPAELGDSAMYLCASSPGQGKNIQYFGAGTRLSVL.

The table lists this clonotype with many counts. The CDR3 loop is CSATTPMILRTDTQYF. The CDR3 DNA sequence: TGCAGTGCAACCACCCCTATGATATTGCGCACAGATACGCAGTATTTT. The chain recombines TRBV20-1 with TRBJ2-3; the D is unclear. V lost 6 bases and J 1 base, leaving 20 bases between the germline ends. The CDR3 length is 16 residues. CDR1 DFQATT and CDR2 SNEGSKA come from the germline V gene (reference sequence).

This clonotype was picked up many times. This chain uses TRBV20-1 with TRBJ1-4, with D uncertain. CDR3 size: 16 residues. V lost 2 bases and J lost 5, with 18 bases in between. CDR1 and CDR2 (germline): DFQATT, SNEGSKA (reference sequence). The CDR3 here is CSARRASVRANEKLFF. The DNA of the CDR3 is TGCAGTGCTAGAAGGGCATCCGTCCGGGCCAATGAAAAACTGTTTTTT.

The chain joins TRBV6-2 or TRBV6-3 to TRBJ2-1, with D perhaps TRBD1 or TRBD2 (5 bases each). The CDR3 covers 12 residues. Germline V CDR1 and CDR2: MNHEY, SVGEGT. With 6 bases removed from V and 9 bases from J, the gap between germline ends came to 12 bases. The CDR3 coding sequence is TGTGCCAGCAGCGAAGACGGGACTGAGCAGTTCTTC. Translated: CASSEDGTEQFF.

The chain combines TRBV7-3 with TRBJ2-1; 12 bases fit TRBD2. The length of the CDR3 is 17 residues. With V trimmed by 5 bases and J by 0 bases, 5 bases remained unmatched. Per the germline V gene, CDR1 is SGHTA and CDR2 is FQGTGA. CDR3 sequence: CASSARTSGASYNEQFF. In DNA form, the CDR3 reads TGTGCCAGCAGCGCCAGGACTAGCGGGGCCTCCTACAATGAGCAGTTCTTC.

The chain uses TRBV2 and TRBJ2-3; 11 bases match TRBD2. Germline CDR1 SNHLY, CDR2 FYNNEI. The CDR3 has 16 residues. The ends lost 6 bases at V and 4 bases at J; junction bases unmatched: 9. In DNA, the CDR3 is TGTGCCAGCAGGGTAGGACTAGCGGGTTACGCAGATACGCAGTATTTT. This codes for CASRVGLAGYADTQYF.

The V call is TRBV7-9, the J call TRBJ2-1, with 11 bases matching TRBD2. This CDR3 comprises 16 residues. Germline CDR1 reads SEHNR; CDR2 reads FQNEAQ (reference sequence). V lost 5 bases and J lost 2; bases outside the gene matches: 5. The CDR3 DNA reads TGTGCCAGCAGCCCCCTAGCGGGAGGCCCCTACAATGAGCAGTTCTTC. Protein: CASSPLAGGPYNEQFF.

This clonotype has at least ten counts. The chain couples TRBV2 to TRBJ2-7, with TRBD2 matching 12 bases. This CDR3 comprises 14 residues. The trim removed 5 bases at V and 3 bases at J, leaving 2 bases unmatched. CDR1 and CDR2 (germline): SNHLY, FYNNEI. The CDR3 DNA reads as TGTGCCAGCAGTAGGACTAGCGGGAACTACGAGCAGTACTTC. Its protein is CASSRTSGNYEQYF. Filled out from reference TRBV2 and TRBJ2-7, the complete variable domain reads EPEVTQTPSHQVTQMGQEVILRCVPISNHLYFYWYRQILGQKVEFLVSFYNNEISEKSEIFDDQFSVERPDGSNFTLKIRSTKLEDSAMYFCASSRTSGNYEQYFGPGTRLTVT.

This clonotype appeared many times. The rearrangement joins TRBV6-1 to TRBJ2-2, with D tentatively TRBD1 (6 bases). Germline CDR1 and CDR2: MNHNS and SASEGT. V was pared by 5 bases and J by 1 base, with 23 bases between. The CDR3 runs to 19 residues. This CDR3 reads CASSLDVDSYLENTGELFF. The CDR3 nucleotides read TGTGCCAGCAGTCTAGACGTGGACAGCTACCTCGAGAACACCGGGGAGCTGTTTTTT.